This TCR beta chain stems from a study of OX40 agonist ivuxolimab in advanced cancers. A note on the overall study: The costimulatory receptor OX40 (CD134) was targeted by ivuxolimab, a fully human IgG2 agonistic monoclonal antibody. Intravenous ivuxolimab was administered to patients every 2 weeks at six dose levels: 0.01, 0.1, 0.3, 1.5, 3 and 10 mg/kg. Peripheral TCRbeta sequencing aimed to test whether ivuxolimab altered TCR sequence diversity and caused clonal T-cell expansion. The paper describes the monotherapy dose-escalation part (N ≈ 52 patients) of the phase I trial of ivuxolimab. Patients were allowed to have had prior anti-PD-1, anti-PD-L1 or anti-CTLA-4 therapy, and roughly 40% of the dose-escalation patients had been treated with checkpoint inhibitors. Three dose-escalation patients achieved partial responses, one with hepatocellular carcinoma and two with cutaneous melanoma. Among the roughly 54 dose-escalation patients, about 20 had hepatocellular carcinoma, 15 melanoma, 9 renal cell carcinoma and 9 head and neck cancer. In the dose-escalation cohort, nearly 85% of patients were male, and the mean age was roughly 60 years with a range of about 20 to 90.

The trial excluded patients who had a history of autoimmune disease or were on systemic immunosuppression. In every dose cohort, peripheral blood was drawn for TCR sequencing at baseline, cycle 4 day 1, and cycle 7 day 1. The samples were drawn from a first-in-human, open-label, multicenter phase I dose-escalation trial of ivuxolimab. The trial enrolled adults with locally advanced or metastatic head and neck squamous cell, hepatocellular, melanoma or renal cell carcinoma. CD4+ and CD8+ T cells were sorted separately from peripheral blood before TCR sequencing. Regarding this clone: Its antigen is unknown. It has no much larger one-base neighbor in the sample; base qualities were not kept.

Broad study findings and their caveats: After ivuxolimab, expanded clones were on average more numerous among CD8+ T cells than among CD4+ T cells. Low levels of normalized T-cell clonal expansion were also seen in some patients who did not respond. The antigen specificity of the peripheral T cells that underwent clonal expansion was not determined. At doses of 0.1 to 3.0 mg/kg, clonal expansion of both CD4+ and CD8+ T cells in blood was seen between baseline and week 6. In partial responders in the 0.1-3.0 mg/kg groups, normalized peripheral clonal expansion was found to be among the lowest, especially among CD8+ T cells.

Genomic DNA was extracted from sorted cells for sequencing of the TCRbeta CDR3 region. The immunoSEQ Assay was used to sequence the TCRbeta CDR3 regions. TCRdb took over this immuneACCESS table, retaining in-frame rearrangements with V and J assigned. Such tables are incomplete; in checked studies, under half of the missing clones stem from an unresolved V gene, and the remainder is unexplained. The sample records tens of thousands of clones, just under 95% of which are singletons. The top ten clonotypes cover roughly 15% of the sample. The sample in question was CD4+ or CD8+ T cells sorted from blood, obtained in a trial of the OX40 agonist ivuxolimab. This receptor was taken from an adult with an advanced solid tumor such as melanoma, head and neck, liver or kidney cancer.

The DNA sequence is as follows: TGCAGCGTTGAAGGGACAGCCTACGAGCAGTACTTC. Translated, this is CSVEGTAYEQYF. The chain was built from TRBV29-1 and TRBJ2-7; the D gene is possibly TRBD1, with 6 bases matching. As encoded in the germline V gene, CDR1 is SQVTM while CDR2 is ANQGSEA. Between the V and J ends, shortened by 1 base and 2 bases respectively, the junction contains 6 bases. There are 12 amino acids in the CDR3, from cysteine to phenylalanine inclusive. Only the CDR3 region is kept as DNA, spanning 36 bases read in frame from base 1.